Following are 14 T cell receptor beta chains from one sample sequenced in a study of graft-versus-host responses after intestinal transplantation. Here immunoSEQ multiplex PCR was the method, and the copy in TCRdb shows in-frame clones only, minus some. The sample yields tens of thousands of clones, 91% seen once. No cognate antigen is known for these TCRs. The material sequenced was unstimulated CD4+ T cells sorted from spleen or lymph node cells, taken before transplant. These TCRs come from a human donor who was the organ donor for an intestinal transplant.

The chain couples TRBV7-3 to TRBJ1-3; no clear D. Germline V lookup: CDR1 SGHTA, CDR2 FQGTGA. The CDR3 runs to 11 residues. The V end lost 4 bases, the J end lost 4 bases, and 2 bases lay between the germline ends. DNA for the CDR3: TGTGCCAGCAGCTCAGGAAACACCATATATTTT. Protein: CASSSGNTIYF.

The chain is built from TRBV30 and TRBJ2-5; TRBD1 matches 7 bases. Trimming took 4 bases from V and 3 from J; bases not matched to a gene: 5. From germline, CDR1 is GTSNPN and CDR2 SVGIG (reference sequence). This CDR3 comprises 13 residues. The CDR3, as DNA: TGTGCCTGGATTCGGGACAGAAAAGAGACCCAGTACTTC. This encodes CAWIRDRKETQYF.

The chain is built from TRBV5-1 and TRBJ2-5, with D maybe TRBD2 (6 bases). Trimming took 3 bases from V and 5 from J, leaving 14 bases between them. CDR1 SGHRS and CDR2 YFSETQ come from the germline V gene. The CDR3 consists of 14 residues. The DNA for the CDR3 is TGCGCCAGCAGCTGGGACTCGCGGACGGAGACCCAGTACTTC. Protein sequence: CASSWDSRTETQYF.

J is TRBJ2-5 and V is TRBV25-1; 10 nucleotides line up with TRBD1. J lost 3 bases, V lost 10 bases, and 17 bases had no gene match. The germline V gene encodes CDR1 MGHDK and CDR2 SYGVNS. The CDR3 is 17 amino acids. The CDR3 sequence: CATVPTTGTGEKETQYF. DNA for the CDR3: TGTGCCACCGTGCCCACAACCGGGACAGGGGAGAAAGAGACCCAGTACTTC. The full variable domain, completed using reference TRBV25-1 and TRBJ2-5, is EADIYQTPRYLVIGTGKKITLECSQTMGHDKMYWYQQDPGMELHLIHYSYGVNSTEKGDLSSESTVSRIRTEHFPLTLESARPSHTSQYLCATVPTTGTGEKETQYFGPGTRLLVL.

The chain employs TRBV9 and TRBJ2-2, with 11 positions matching TRBD1. V lost 1 base to trimming and J lost 0 bases; unmatched junction nucleotides: 5. Germline V gene sequence: CDR1 SGDLS, CDR2 YYNGEE. CDR3 length equals 18 residues. This CDR3 reads CASSVPPGQGANTGELFF. CDR3 in DNA: TGTGCCAGCAGCGTACCTCCGGGACAGGGGGCGAACACCGGGGAGCTGTTTTTT.

The chain joins TRBV9 to TRBJ2-1; D not certain. V gave up 0 bases and J gave up 9 bases, with 13 bases separating them. Germline CDR1 SGDLS, CDR2 YYNGEE. CDR3 size: 14 residues. The CDR3 loop is CASSVVHTGGEQFF. Here the CDR3 DNA reads TGTGCCAGCAGCGTAGTACATACCGGCGGTGAGCAGTTCTTC.

The chain is built from TRBV5-4 and TRBJ2-3; TRBD2 agrees at 16 bases. The V segment lost 2 bases and the J segment 4 bases; nucleotides outside the gene matches: 4. Germline V CDR1 and CDR2: SGHNT, YYREEE (reference sequence). The CDR3 has 17 amino acids. CDR3 in DNA: TGTGCCAGCAGCTTCGGGACTAGCGGGGGGGCTGCAGATACGCAGTATTTT. Translated: CASSFGTSGGAADTQYF.

This chain uses TRBV11-3 with TRBJ1-2, with a tentative D call TRBD1 (5 bases). CDR3 length equals 14 residues. Looked up from germline, CDR1 is SGHNT and CDR2 is YENEEA. Trimming cost V 5 bases and J 4 bases, with 14 bases left between them. The CDR3 nucleotides read TGTGCCAGCAGCCATGGACAAGATATCTATGGCTACACCTTC. Translating gives CASSHGQDIYGYTF.

The chain couples TRBV14 to TRBJ2-5, with TRBD2 identical over 7 bases. Unmatched junction bases numbered 5, after V lost 2 bases and J lost 5 bases. The CDR3 is 14 amino acids. Looked up from germline, CDR1 is SGHDN and CDR2 is FVKESK. The CDR3 DNA sequence: TGTGCCAGCAGCCAAAGGACTAGTGTTGAGACCCAGTACTTC. Residues: CASSQRTSVETQYF.

The CDR3 sequence is CATSRDTTTIETQYF. The CDR3 DNA follows: TGTGCCACCAGCAGAGATACGACGACTATTGAGACCCAGTACTTC. The V gene is TRBV15, the J gene TRBJ2-5, with D maybe TRBD2 (5 bases). V gave up 0 bases and J gave up 5 bases, with 13 bases separating them. The CDR3 spans 15 residues. Per germline, CDR1 LNHNV and CDR2 YYDKDF (reference sequence).

In its sample, this clone was seen once. The chain links TRBV27 to TRBJ1-5, with TRBD1 as a possible D gene (6 bases). The CDR3 is 14 amino acids. V lost 5 bases, J lost 8 bases, and 16 bases lay in between. Looked up from germline, CDR1 is MNHEY and CDR2 is SMNVEV (reference sequence). CDR3: CASSRTGSGKPQHF. The DNA of the CDR3 is TGTGCCAGCAGTCGTACAGGGTCAGGGAAGCCCCAGCATTTT.

This chain uses TRBV5-6 with TRBJ1-1; D uncertain. The CDR3 has 14 residues. The germline CDR1 and CDR2 sequences are SGHDT and YYEEEE. Between the trimmed V and J ends, which lost 0 bases and 1 base, there was a span of 7 bases. CDR3 bases: TGTGCCAGCAGCTTGGTGGCCCCGAACACTGAAGCTTTCTTT. It codes for CASSLVAPNTEAFF. Complete variable domain (other parts from reference TRBV5-6 and TRBJ1-1): DAGVTQSPTHLIKTRGQQVTLRCSPKSGHDTVSWYQQALGQGPQFIFQYYEEEERQRGNFPDRFSGHQFPNYSSELNVNALLLGDSALYLCASSLVAPNTEAFFGQGTRLTVV.

The chain recombines TRBV5-1 with TRBJ2-1; possible D gene TRBD1, 5 bases. The germline CDR1 and CDR2 sequences are SGHRS and YFSETQ. Trimming left V 1 base short and J 0 bases short, with 14 bases between. The CDR3 extends over 17 amino acids. The CDR3 loop reads CASSLSLMGRSYNEQFF. CDR3 coding DNA: TGCGCCAGCAGCTTGAGTCTTATGGGGCGCTCCTACAATGAGCAGTTCTTC.

V gene TRBV28 combines with J gene TRBJ2-3; TRBD1 matches 8 bases. Germline V CDR1 and CDR2: MDHEN, SYDVKM. Losses at the gene ends were 6 bases for V and 4 bases for J; bases not matched to a gene: 9. The CDR3 is 15 amino acids. The CDR3 sequence is CASRTIVRGPDTQYF. DNA of the CDR3: TGTGCCAGCAGGACAATAGTCAGGGGGCCAGATACGCAGTATTTT.